This T cell receptor (beta chain) was recorded in a study of blood T cells in healthy people across ages. Then a second PCR, running about 6 to 12 cycles, was carried out with a sample-barcoded 5' primer and a J-beta primer mix. TCRdb redid the calling of the 5' RACE reads with MiXCR, one entry per CDR3 protein. The table has about 1.8 million distinct CDR3 sequences, roughly 52% seen once. Many counts were recorded for this clonotype. One end of the junction varies from germline; a read error may be responsible. Sequenced material: blood. The sequence was obtained from a woman aged 40 to 49 in good health.

CDR3 bases: TGCGCCAGCAGCGTGGACAGCAACTATGGCTACACCTTC. As protein: CASSVDSNYGYTF. The chain carries TRBV9 and TRBJ1-2; possibly TRBD1 for D (6 bases). The CDR3 is made up of 13 amino acids. Germline assignment: CDR1 SGDLS and CDR2 YYNGEE.